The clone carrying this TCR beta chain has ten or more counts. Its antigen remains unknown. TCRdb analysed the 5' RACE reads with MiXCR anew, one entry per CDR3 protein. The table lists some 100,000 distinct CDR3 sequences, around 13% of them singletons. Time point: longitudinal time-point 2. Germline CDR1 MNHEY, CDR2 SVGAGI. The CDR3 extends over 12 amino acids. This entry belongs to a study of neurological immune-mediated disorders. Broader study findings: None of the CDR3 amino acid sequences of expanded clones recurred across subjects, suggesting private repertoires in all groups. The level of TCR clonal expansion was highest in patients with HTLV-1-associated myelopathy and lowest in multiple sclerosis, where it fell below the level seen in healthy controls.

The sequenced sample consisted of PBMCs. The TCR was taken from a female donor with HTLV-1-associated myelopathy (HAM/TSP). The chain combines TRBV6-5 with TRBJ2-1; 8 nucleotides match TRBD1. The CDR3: CMAGGVSNEQFF. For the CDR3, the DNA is TGTATGGCAGGGGGCGTGAGTAATGAGCAGTTCTTC.